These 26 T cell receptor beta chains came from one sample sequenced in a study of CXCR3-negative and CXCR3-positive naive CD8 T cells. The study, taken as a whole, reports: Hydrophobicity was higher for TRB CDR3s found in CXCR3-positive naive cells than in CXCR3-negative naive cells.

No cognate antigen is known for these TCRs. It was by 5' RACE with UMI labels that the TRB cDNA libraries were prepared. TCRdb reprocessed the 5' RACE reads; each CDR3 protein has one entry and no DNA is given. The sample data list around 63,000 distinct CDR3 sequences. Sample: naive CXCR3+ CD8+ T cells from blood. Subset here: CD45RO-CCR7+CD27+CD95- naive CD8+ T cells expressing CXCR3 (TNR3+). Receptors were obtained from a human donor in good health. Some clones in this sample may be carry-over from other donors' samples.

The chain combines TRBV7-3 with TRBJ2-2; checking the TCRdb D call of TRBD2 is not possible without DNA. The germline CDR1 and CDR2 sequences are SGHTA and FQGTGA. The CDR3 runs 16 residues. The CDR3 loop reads CASSLIAGGSTGELFF.

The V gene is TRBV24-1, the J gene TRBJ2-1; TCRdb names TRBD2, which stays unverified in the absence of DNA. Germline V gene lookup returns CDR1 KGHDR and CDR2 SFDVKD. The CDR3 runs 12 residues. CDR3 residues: CATSGGANEQFF.

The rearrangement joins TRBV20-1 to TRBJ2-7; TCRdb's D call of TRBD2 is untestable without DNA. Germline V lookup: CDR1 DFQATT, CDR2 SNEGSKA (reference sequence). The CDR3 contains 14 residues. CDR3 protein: CSASSGTNSYEQYF.

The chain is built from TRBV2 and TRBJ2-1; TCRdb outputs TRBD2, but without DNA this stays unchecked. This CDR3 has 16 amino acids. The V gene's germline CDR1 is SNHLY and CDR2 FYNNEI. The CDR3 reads CASTSVTSGRVNEQFF.

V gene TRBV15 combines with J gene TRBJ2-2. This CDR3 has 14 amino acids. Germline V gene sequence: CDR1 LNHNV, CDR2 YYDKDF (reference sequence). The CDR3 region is CATSRVYDTGELFF.

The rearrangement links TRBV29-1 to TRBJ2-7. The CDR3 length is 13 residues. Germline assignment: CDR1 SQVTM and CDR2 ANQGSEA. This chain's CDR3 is CSVVWRDSYEQYF.

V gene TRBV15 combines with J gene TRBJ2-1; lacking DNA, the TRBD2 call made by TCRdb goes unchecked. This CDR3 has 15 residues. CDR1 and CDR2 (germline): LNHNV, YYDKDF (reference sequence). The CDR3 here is CATSRASGTYNEQFF.

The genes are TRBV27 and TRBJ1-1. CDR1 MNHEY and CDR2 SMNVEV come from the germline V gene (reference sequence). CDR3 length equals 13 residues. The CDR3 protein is CASSGLSNTEAFF.

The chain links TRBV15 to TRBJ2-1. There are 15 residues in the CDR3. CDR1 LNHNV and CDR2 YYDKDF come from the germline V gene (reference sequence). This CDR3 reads CATSRGPSGYNEQFF. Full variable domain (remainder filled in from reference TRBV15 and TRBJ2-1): DAMVIQNPRYQVTQFGKPVTLSCSQTLNHNVMYWYQQKSSQAPKLLFHYYDKDFNNEADTPDNFQSRRPNTSFCFLDIRSPGLGDTAMYLCATSRGPSGYNEQFFGPGTRLTVL.

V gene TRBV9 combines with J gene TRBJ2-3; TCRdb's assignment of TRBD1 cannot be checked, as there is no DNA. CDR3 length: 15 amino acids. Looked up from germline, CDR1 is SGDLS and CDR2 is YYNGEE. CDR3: CASSASGVSTDTQYF.

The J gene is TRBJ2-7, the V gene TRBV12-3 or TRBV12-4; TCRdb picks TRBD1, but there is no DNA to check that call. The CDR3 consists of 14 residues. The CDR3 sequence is CASRPGTGPFEQYF.

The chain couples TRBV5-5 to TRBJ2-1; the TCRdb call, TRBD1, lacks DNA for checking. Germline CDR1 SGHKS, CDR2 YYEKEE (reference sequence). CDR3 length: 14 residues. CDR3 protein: CASSLEGHAGEQFF.

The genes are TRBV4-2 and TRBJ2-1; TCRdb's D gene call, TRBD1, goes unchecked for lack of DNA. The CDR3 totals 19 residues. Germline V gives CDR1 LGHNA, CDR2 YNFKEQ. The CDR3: CASSPGEGAPDFGYNEQFF.

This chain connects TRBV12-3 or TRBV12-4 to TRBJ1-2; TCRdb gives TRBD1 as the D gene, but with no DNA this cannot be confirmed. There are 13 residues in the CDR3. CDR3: CASSLGARLGYTF.

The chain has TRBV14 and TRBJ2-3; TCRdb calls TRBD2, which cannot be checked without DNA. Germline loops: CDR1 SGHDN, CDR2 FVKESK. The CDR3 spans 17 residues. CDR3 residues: CASSQDVLAGNTDTQYF. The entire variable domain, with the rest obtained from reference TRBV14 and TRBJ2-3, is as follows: EAGVTQFPSHSVIEKGQTVTLRCDPISGHDNLYWYRRVMGKEIKFLLHFVKESKQDESGMPNNRFLAERTGGTYSTLKVQPAELEDSGVYFCASSQDVLAGNTDTQYFGPGTRLTVL.

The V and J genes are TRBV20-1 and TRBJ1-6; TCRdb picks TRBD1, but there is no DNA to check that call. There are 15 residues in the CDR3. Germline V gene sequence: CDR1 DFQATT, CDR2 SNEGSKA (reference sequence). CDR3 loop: CSAREAGQENSPLHF.

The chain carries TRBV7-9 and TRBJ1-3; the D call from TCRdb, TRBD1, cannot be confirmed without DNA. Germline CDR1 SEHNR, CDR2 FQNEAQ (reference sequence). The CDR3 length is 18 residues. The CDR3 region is CASSLGGRVRDPGNTIYF.

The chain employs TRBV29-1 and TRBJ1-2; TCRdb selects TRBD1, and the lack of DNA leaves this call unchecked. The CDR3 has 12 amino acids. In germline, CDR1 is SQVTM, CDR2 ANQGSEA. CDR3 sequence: CSVEDSPTEHTF. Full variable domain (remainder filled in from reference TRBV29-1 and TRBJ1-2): SAVISQKPSRDICQRGTSLTIQCQVDSQVTMMFWYRQQPGQSLTLIATANQGSEATYESGFVIDKFPISRPNLTFSTLTVSNMSPEDSSIYLCSVEDSPTEHTFGSGTRLTVV.

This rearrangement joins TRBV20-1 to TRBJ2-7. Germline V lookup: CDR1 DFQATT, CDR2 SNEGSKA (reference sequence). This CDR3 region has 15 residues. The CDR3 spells CSALLRSVPIYEQYF.

This CDR3 reads CASSSGGQETQYF. The chain joins TRBV13 to TRBJ2-5; TCRdb's assignment of TRBD1 cannot be checked, as there is no DNA. The CDR3 is made up of 13 amino acids. Germline values: CDR1 PRHDT, CDR2 FYEKMQ (reference sequence).

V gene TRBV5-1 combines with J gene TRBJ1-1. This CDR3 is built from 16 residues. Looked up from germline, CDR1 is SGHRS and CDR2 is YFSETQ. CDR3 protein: CASSLEPGEGNTEAFF.

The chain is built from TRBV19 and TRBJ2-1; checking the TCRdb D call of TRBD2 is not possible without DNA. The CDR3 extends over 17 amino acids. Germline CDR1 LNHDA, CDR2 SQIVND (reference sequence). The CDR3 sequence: CASSIIGLAGSYNEQFF.

CDR3 in amino acids: CASSYYLPGDGYGYTF. This chain connects TRBV6-2 or TRBV6-3 to TRBJ1-2. The CDR3 runs to 16 residues. Germline V CDR1 and CDR2: MNHEY, SVGEGT.

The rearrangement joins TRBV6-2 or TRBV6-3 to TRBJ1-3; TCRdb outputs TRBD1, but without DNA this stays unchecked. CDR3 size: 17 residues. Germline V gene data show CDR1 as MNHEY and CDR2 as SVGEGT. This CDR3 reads CASPPPKTGGSGNTIYF.

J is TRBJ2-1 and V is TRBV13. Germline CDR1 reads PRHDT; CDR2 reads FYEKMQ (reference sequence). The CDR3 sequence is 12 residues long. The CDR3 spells CASSLDAREQFF. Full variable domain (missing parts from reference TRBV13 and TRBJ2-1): AAGVIQSPRHLIKEKRETATLKCYPIPRHDTVYWYQQGPGQDPQFLISFYEKMQSDKGSIPDRFSAQQFSDYHSELNMSSLELGDSALYFCASSLDAREQFFGPGTRLTVL.

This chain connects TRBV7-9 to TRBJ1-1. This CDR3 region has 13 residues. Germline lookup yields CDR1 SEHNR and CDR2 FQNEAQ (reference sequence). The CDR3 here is CASSFRTNTEAFF.